The 21 T cell receptor beta chains reported below all come from one sample, sequenced in a study of response to subunit inactivated influenza vaccine. A single record per CDR3 protein comes from TCRdb applying MiXCR to the RT-PCR reads. The table includes roughly 700,000 distinct CDR3 sequences, approximately 13% detected once. The sequencing here drew on PBMCs from blood, taken around 14 days before vaccination. These receptor sequences come from a man aged 50 to 60 who received an inactivated influenza vaccine.

This chain uses TRBV6-1 with TRBJ1-6; 8 nucleotides align to TRBD1. CDR1 is MNHNS, CDR2 SASEGT, per germline. J was trimmed by 7 bases and V by 8 bases; bases with no gene match: 10. This CDR3 is 15 amino acids long. The chain's CDR3 is CASGETGAKNSPLHF. Here the CDR3 DNA reads TGTGCCAGCGGCGAGACAGGGGCCAAAAATTCACCCCTCCACTTT.

In this sample, this clonotype turned up many times. V gene TRBV15 combines with J gene TRBJ2-5; no clear D gene. There are 12 residues in the CDR3. Germline V gene sequence: CDR1 LNHNV, CDR2 YYDKDF (reference sequence). V was cut by 4 bases and J by 5 bases, with 8 bases left in between. The CDR3 spells CATSKTRETQYF. In nucleotides, the CDR3 is TGTGCCACCAGCAAAACCCGGGAGACCCAGTACTTC.

This sequence joins TRBV4-3 and TRBJ2-7; D call uncertain. V lost 2 bases to trimming and J lost 3 bases, with 20 bases between them. Germline-derived CDR1 and CDR2 are LGHNA and YSLEER. This CDR3 comprises 17 residues. CDR3 sequence reads: CASSQPPPVPSDYEQYF. CDR3 bases: TGCGCCAGCAGCCAACCCCCCCCGGTGCCAAGCGACTACGAGCAGTACTTC.

The genes are TRBV6-5 and TRBJ1-1, with TRBD1 as a possible D gene (5 bases). Per germline, CDR1 MNHEY and CDR2 SVGAGI. The CDR3 runs 15 residues. Trimming removed 0 bases from V and 4 bases from J, with 12 bases in between. The CDR3 coding sequence is TGTGCCAGCAGTTACTCTGGGCAGGGCGCCACTGAAGCTTTCTTT. Its protein is CASSYSGQGATEAFF.

The chain links TRBV20-1 to TRBJ1-5, with 12 bases aligning to TRBD1. The CDR3 spans 14 residues. Unmatched junction bases numbered 7, after V lost 3 bases and J lost 10 bases. Germline V gene sequence: CDR1 DFQATT, CDR2 SNEGSKA (reference sequence). CDR3 in amino acids: CSARRDRGLEPQHF. As DNA, the CDR3 is TGCAGTGCTAGGCGGGACAGGGGGCTTGAACCCCAGCATTTT.

The genes are TRBV6-1 and TRBJ2-7, with 13 bases that match TRBD2. CDR1 and CDR2 (germline): MNHNS, SASEGT. The CDR3 is made up of 14 amino acids. V shed 6 bases and J 5 bases; nucleotides not matched to a gene: 4. The CDR3: CASRWTSGSHEQYF. The CDR3 nucleotides are TGTGCCAGCAGATGGACTAGCGGGAGCCACGAGCAGTACTTC.

This sequence joins TRBV20-1 and TRBJ2-3; D assignment may be TRBD1 or TRBD2 (5 bases each). Trimming removed 8 bases at V and 1 base at J, with 13 bases between. This CDR3 contains 13 residues. Looked up from germline, CDR1 is DFQATT and CDR2 is SNEGSKA (reference sequence). The CDR3 is CSPGPSGTDTQYF. In nucleotides, the CDR3 is TGCAGTCCGGGGCCGTCTGGCACAGATACGCAGTATTTT.

V is TRBV27 and J is TRBJ2-7; TRBD2 matches at 8 bases. The CDR3 loop spans 14 amino acids. Germline lookup yields CDR1 MNHEY and CDR2 SMNVEV (reference sequence). The J segment lost 9 bases and the V segment lost 6 bases, leaving 13 bases of the junction unmatched. The CDR3 sequence is CASRNRAFGGGQYF. The DNA for the CDR3 is TGTGCCAGCAGGAACAGAGCCTTCGGGGGGGGGCAGTACTTC.

This clonotype was detected a few times. Germline and junction disagree at one end, which may indicate a read error. The chain is built from TRBV7-9 and TRBJ2-5, with D tentatively TRBD2 (6 bases). The V gene's germline CDR1 is SEHNR and CDR2 FQNEAQ (reference sequence). This CDR3 spans 11 amino acids. CDR3 sequence: CGGELQETQYF. CDR3 nucleotide sequence: TGCGGGGGAGAACTCCAAGAGACCCAGTACTTC.

The chain carries TRBV5-1 and TRBJ2-7; 9 positions match TRBD1. The CDR3 extends over 15 amino acids. The germline gives CDR1 SGHRS, CDR2 YFSETQ. The V and J ends lost 0 bases and 6 bases, in that order; junction bases with no gene match: 7. The CDR3 sequence: CASSLGAGQGFEQYF. DNA of the CDR3: TGCGCCAGCAGCTTGGGAGCGGGACAGGGTTTCGAGCAGTACTTC.

In this sample, this clonotype turned up a few times. The rearrangement uses TRBV6-2 or TRBV6-3 and TRBJ1-1; D remains ambiguous. The V end was cut by 2 bases, the J end by 1 base, with 5 bases between. This CDR3 spans 13 amino acids. The germline gives CDR1 MNHEY, CDR2 SVGEGT. CDR3 sequence: CASSYMENTEAFF. CDR3 bases: TGTGCCAGCAGTTACATGGAGAACACTGAAGCTTTCTTT.

This clonotype has more than one count but fewer than ten. The chain uses TRBV12-3 or TRBV12-4 and TRBJ1-1, with 8 positions matching TRBD1. The ends lost 7 bases at V and 2 bases at J; junction bases unmatched: 6. The CDR3 has 14 residues. CDR3 bases: TGTGCCAGCACCCTGACAGGGGCCAACACTGAAGCTTTCTTT. Translation: CASTLTGANTEAFF.

The chain couples TRBV18 to TRBJ2-5; D gene uncertain. The germline V gene encodes CDR1 KGHSH and CDR2 LQKENI. Trimming removed 0 bases from V and 2 bases from J, with 13 bases in between. This CDR3 has 16 residues. DNA of the CDR3: TGTGCCAGCTCACCACCGGCGACAAGACCTCAAGAGACCCAGTACTTC. Translation gives CASSPPATRPQETQYF.

This clonotype was seen only a few times. V is TRBV7-6 and J is TRBJ2-5; 7 positions agree with TRBD1. CDR1 is SGHVS and CDR2 is FNYEAQ in the germline V gene. V lost 5 bases and J lost 2; bases outside the gene matches: 8. This CDR3 has 15 amino acids. This CDR3 reads CASSIPGRGQETQYF. The CDR3 nucleotides read TGTGCCAGCAGCATCCCTGGCAGGGGGCAAGAGACCCAGTACTTC.

This clonotype was seen only a few times. V gene TRBV3-1 combines with J gene TRBJ2-7; 10 positions match TRBD1. V was clipped by 5 bases and J by 3 bases; unmatched bases: 4. There are 14 residues in the CDR3. Germline V gene lookup returns CDR1 LGHDT and CDR2 YNNKEL (reference sequence). CDR3 nucleotide sequence: TGTGCCAGCAGCTCGACAGGGGGCCTCTACGAGCAGTACTTC. It yields the protein CASSSTGGLYEQYF.

This chain joins TRBV7-2 and TRBJ1-5; D is unclear. V shed 0 bases and J shed 1 base, with 10 bases lying between them. This CDR3 has 16 amino acids. CDR1 and CDR2 (germline): SGHTA, FQGNSA. In DNA form, the CDR3 reads TGTGCCAGCAGCTTAGCGGTAGGGTTCAGCAATCAGCCCCAGCATTTT. It yields the protein CASSLAVGFSNQPQHF.

Here the CDR3 reads CASSFRGRGSNEQFF. The CDR3 coding sequence is TGTGCCAGCAGCTTCCGCGGGCGGGGGTCCAATGAGCAGTTCTTC. The chain carries TRBV5-8 and TRBJ2-1, with 7 nucleotides matching TRBD2. The length of the CDR3 is 15 residues. J was trimmed by 6 bases and V by 2 bases; bases with no gene match: 8. From germline, CDR1 is SGHTS and CDR2 YDEGEE.

The chain uses TRBV29-1 and TRBJ1-1; D gene ambiguous. This CDR3 is 13 amino acids long. Trimming took 3 bases from V and 0 from J, leaving 8 bases between them. CDR1 and CDR2 (germline): SQVTM, ANQGSEA. Here the CDR3 reads CSVERGLNTEAFF. The CDR3 DNA sequence: TGCAGCGTTGAGCGGGGTTTGAACACTGAAGCTTTCTTT.

This clonotype appeared many times. The J gene is TRBJ2-1, the V gene TRBV4-3, with D possibly matching TRBD2 (5 bases). V lost 0 bases, J lost 9 bases, and 15 bases lay in between. The CDR3 length is 15 residues. Germline-derived CDR1 and CDR2 are LGHNA and YSLEER. DNA of the CDR3: TGCGCCAGCAGCCAAGAGCCAGGAGGTCTCTCTGAGCAGTTCTTC. Amino acid sequence: CASSQEPGGLSEQFF.

This clonotype has just a few counts. The V and J genes are TRBV7-2 and TRBJ1-6; D not resolved. The CDR3 sequence is 13 residues long. V lost 4 bases, J lost 8 bases, and 9 bases lay in between. Germline V lookup: CDR1 SGHTA, CDR2 FQGNSA. The CDR3: CASSYGIDSPLHF. Here the CDR3 DNA reads TGTGCCAGCAGCTACGGGATTGATTCACCCCTCCACTTT.

The sample holds many counts of this clonotype. This chain uses TRBV6-2 or TRBV6-3 with TRBJ2-1; TRBD2 matches at 8 bases. After removal of 6 bases from V and 0 bases from J, the junction contained 10 bases not matched to a gene. Per germline, CDR1 MNHEY and CDR2 SVGEGT. The CDR3 has 17 residues. DNA of the CDR3: TGTGCCAGCAGAGGGCTAGCGGGCCTATTCTCCTACAATGAGCAGTTCTTC. Translated, it gives CASRGLAGLFSYNEQFF.